This T cell receptor beta chain was retrieved from a study of T cells in Graves' hyperthyroidism and ophthalmopathy. Looking at the study overall: At initial diagnosis, before any treatment had begun, peripheral blood was obtained.

In regard to this clonotype: The antigen is undetermined.

Patients with uncontrolled infections, other autoimmune diseases, pregnancy or lactation were excluded. The blood was taken when hyperthyroidism was first diagnosed, before any ophthalmopathy symptoms showed up. Amplification of TCR beta CDR3 regions was performed using RNA transcripts as template. An initial round of RT-PCR targeting the TCR CDR3 relied on the HTBI primer set. TCRdb itself ran the multiplex PCR reads through MiXCR, one entry per CDR3 protein. The table includes fewer than 900,000 distinct CDR3 sequences, under 20% detected once. Study-level points and caveats: Among thyroid clonotypes expanded above 0.001, most also appeared in blood.

This CDR3 comprises 13 residues. V was trimmed by 5 bases and J by 5 bases, leaving 10 bases between them. CDR1 and CDR2 from the germline V gene are WSHSY and SAAADI. Sequences were obtained from blood. The V call is TRBV10-2, the J call TRBJ2-1; D unclear. This TCR was sampled from a woman in her 50s with Graves' hyperthyroidism that later progressed to Graves' ophthalmopathy. The DNA of the CDR3 is TGCGCCAGCAGTATCCTGGCTGACAATGAGCAGTTCTTC. Amino acid sequence: CASSILADNEQFF.